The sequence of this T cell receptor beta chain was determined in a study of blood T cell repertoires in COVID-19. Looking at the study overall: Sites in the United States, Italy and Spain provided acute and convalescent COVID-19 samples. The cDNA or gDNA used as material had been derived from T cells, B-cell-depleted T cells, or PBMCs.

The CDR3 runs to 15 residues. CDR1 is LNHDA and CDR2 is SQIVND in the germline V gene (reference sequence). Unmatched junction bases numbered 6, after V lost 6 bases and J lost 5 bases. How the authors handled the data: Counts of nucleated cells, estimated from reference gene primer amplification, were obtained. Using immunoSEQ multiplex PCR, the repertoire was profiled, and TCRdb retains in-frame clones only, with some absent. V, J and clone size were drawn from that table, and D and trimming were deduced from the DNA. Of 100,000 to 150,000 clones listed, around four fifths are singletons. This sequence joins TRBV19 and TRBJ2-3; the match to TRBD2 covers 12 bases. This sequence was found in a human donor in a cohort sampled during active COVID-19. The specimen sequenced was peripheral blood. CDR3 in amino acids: CASSLAGGQGDTQYF. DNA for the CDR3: TGTGCCAGTAGCCTAGCGGGGGGGCAGGGAGATACGCAGTATTTT.